The next 23 T cell receptor beta chains were all read from a single sample in a study of blood T cell repertoires in COVID-19. Clones were read by immunoSEQ multiplex PCR, and TCRdb kept only the in-frame ones, dropping some. The table lists approximately 360,000 clones, approximately 87% of them singletons. Sequenced: PBMCs or T cells enriched from blood (not recorded which). Receptor source: a woman aged 25 to 39 with acute COVID-19.

The genes are TRBV24-1 and TRBJ2-2; 9 nucleotides match TRBD1. The CDR3 is 17 amino acids. Trimming at V came to 1 base and at J to 6 bases, leaving 8 bases not matched to a gene. In germline, CDR1 is KGHDR, CDR2 SFDVKD. The CDR3 here is CATSDLPGQGTAGELFF. In DNA form, the CDR3 reads TGTGCCACCAGTGATTTACCCGGACAGGGGACAGCCGGGGAGCTGTTTTTT.

The CDR3 DNA reads as TGTGCCAGCAGCTTAGATCCCACGACCCCCAGGGAGGATAGAAACACCTTC. This codes for CASSLDPTTPREDRNTF. The rearrangement uses TRBV11-2 and TRBJ1-2, with TRBD1 as a possible D gene (5 bases). The germline V gene has CDR1 SGHAT and CDR2 FQNNGV. The CDR3 length is 17 residues. The V end was cut by 0 bases, the J end by 12 bases, with 26 bases between.

The V gene is TRBV5-6, the J gene TRBJ2-7, with D perhaps matching TRBD2 (6 bases). With 1 base removed from V and 3 bases from J, the gap between germline ends came to 20 bases. The CDR3 loop spans 17 amino acids. Germline lookup yields CDR1 SGHDT and CDR2 YYEEEE. The DNA of the CDR3 is TGTGCCAGCAGCTTGATGGGGAGGAGGACAACCCTCTACGAGCAGTACTTC. Translation: CASSLMGRRTTLYEQYF. Filled out from reference TRBV5-6 and TRBJ2-7, the complete variable domain reads DAGVTQSPTHLIKTRGQQVTLRCSPKSGHDTVSWYQQALGQGPQFIFQYYEEEERQRGNFPDRFSGHQFPNYSSELNVNALLLGDSALYLCASSLMGRRTTLYEQYFGPGTRLTVT.

The chain uses TRBV9 and TRBJ1-1, with 7 bases aligning to TRBD1. Germline V lookup: CDR1 SGDLS, CDR2 YYNGEE. V shed 4 bases and J 0 bases; nucleotides not matched to a gene: 12. The length of the CDR3 is 17 residues. CDR3 in DNA: TGTGCCAGCAGCCCCCGAGCGACAGGGACCTTGAACACTGAAGCTTTCTTT. This translates into CASSPRATGTLNTEAFF.

As to this clone: This sample includes further DNA sequences coding for the same CDR3. The gene calls are TRBV5-6 and TRBJ2-3; perhaps TRBD2 as D (6 bases). The ends were cut back, 1 base at V and 2 bases at J, with 14 bases in the middle. There are 16 residues in the CDR3. Germline V lookup: CDR1 SGHDT, CDR2 YYEEEE. The CDR3 DNA follows: TGTGCCAGCAGCTTGCGCGGGACGGGAGTCACAGATACGCAGTATTTT. This sequence encodes CASSLRGTGVTDTQYF.

V is TRBV7-3 and J is TRBJ1-3; tentatively, D is TRBD1 (5 bases). The CDR3 is made up of 15 amino acids. V was pared by 5 bases and J by 3 bases, with 14 bases between. Per the germline V gene, CDR1 is SGHTA and CDR2 is FQGTGA. The CDR3 DNA reads as TGTGCCAGCAGCCCGGAGGGGCCATTTGGAAACACCATATATTTT. Translated, it gives CASSPEGPFGNTIYF.

The chain is built from TRBV3-1 (or the pseudogene TRBV3-2) and TRBJ1-2; 7 bases match TRBD1. The V gene's germline CDR1 is LGHDT and CDR2 YNNKEL (reference sequence). The CDR3 runs 18 residues. V was clipped by 1 base and J by 5 bases; unmatched bases: 16. The CDR3 nucleotides read TGTGCCAGCAGCCAAGGTGGTGTAGGGCAGGGGGTAGCTTATGGCTACACCTTC. Its translation: CASSQGGVGQGVAYGYTF.

V and J are TRBV2 and TRBJ2-7, with a possible D match to TRBD1 (5 bases). This CDR3 region has 15 residues. Between the trimmed V and J ends, which lost 8 bases and 1 base, there was a span of 18 bases. Germline V CDR1 and CDR2: SNHLY, FYNNEI. The CDR3 coding sequence is TGTGCCAGCGCACGGCAGGCTACAGGTTCCTACGAGCAGTACTTC. Encoded protein: CASARQATGSYEQYF.

This clone has a handful of counts. The V and J genes are TRBV5-6 and TRBJ1-3; 7 bases map to TRBD1. Trimming took 4 bases from V and 0 from J; bases not matched to a gene: 7. This CDR3 spans 16 amino acids. Germline CDR1 and CDR2: SGHDT and YYEEEE. The CDR3 DNA is TGTGCCAGCAGCCGACAGGGTTCGTTCTCTGGAAACACCATATATTTT. The encoded protein is CASSRQGSFSGNTIYF.

V usage is TRBV7-2 and J usage is TRBJ2-5; tentative D call: TRBD1 (5 bases). V lost 3 bases to trimming and J lost 0 bases, with 11 bases between them. The germline V gene encodes CDR1 SGHTA and CDR2 FQGNSA. The CDR3 sequence is 15 residues long. CDR3: CASSFAGSYQETQYF. The CDR3 bases are TGTGCCAGCAGCTTTGCAGGGTCCTACCAAGAGACCCAGTACTTC.

The chain joins TRBV5-4 to TRBJ2-3; 9 bases align to TRBD2. V shed 0 bases and J 5 bases; nucleotides not matched to a gene: 4. Germline CDR1 is SGHNT and CDR2 is YYREEE (reference sequence). The CDR3 covers 15 residues. This CDR3 is CASSLGRGGRDTQYF. As DNA, the CDR3 is TGTGCCAGCAGCTTGGGGCGGGGGGGTCGAGATACGCAGTATTTT.

The rearrangement links TRBV18 to TRBJ2-7; possibly TRBD2 for D (6 bases). Trimming left V 3 bases short and J 4 bases short, with 13 bases between. This CDR3 contains 14 residues. The germline V gene encodes CDR1 KGHSH and CDR2 LQKENI. The CDR3: CASSPQSGGYEQYF. The CDR3 DNA is TGTGCCAGCTCACCCCAGAGTGGAGGGTACGAGCAGTACTTC. Full variable domain (outside the CDR3, taken from reference TRBV18 and TRBJ2-7): NAGVMQNPRHLVRRRGQEARLRCSPMKGHSHVYWYRQLPEEGLKFMVYLQKENIIDESGMPKERFSAEFPKEGPSILRIQQVVRGDSAAYFCASSPQSGGYEQYFGPGTRLTVT.

The genes are TRBV2 and TRBJ1-5; TRBD1 matches at 7 bases. Per germline, CDR1 SNHLY and CDR2 FYNNEI. The length of the CDR3 is 16 residues. V shed 5 bases and J 3 bases; nucleotides not matched to a gene: 10. The CDR3: CASSQGQTKYNQPQHF. CDR3 DNA: TGTGCCAGCAGTCAGGGACAGACAAAATACAATCAGCCCCAGCATTTT.

The chain recombines TRBV5-1 with TRBJ2-7, with TRBD1 identical over 9 bases. The V gene's germline CDR1 is SGHRS and CDR2 YFSETQ. The V gene end was trimmed by 4 bases and the J gene end by 2 bases; junction bases not matched to a gene: 16. The CDR3 is 18 amino acids. The CDR3 is CASSITSGQGDRPYEQYF. CDR3 nucleotides: TGCGCCAGCAGCATAACCTCGGGACAGGGAGACCGTCCCTACGAGCAGTACTTC. Drawing the rest from reference TRBV5-1 and TRBJ2-7, the complete variable domain is KAGVTQTPRYLIKTRGQQVTLSCSPISGHRSVSWYQQTPGQGLQFLFEYFSETQRNKGNFPGRFSGRQFSNSRSEMNVSTLELGDSALYLCASSITSGQGDRPYEQYFGPGTRLTVT.

The gene calls are TRBV5-6 and TRBJ1-2; D gene ambiguous. Trimming shortened V by 4 bases and J by 7 bases, and 11 bases separated the two germline ends. Germline V gene lookup returns CDR1 SGHDT and CDR2 YYEEEE. The CDR3 consists of 12 residues. The CDR3 protein is CASSAKRTGYTF. CDR3 bases: TGTGCCAGCAGCGCAAAGCGTACTGGCTACACCTTC.

The J gene is TRBJ1-2, the V gene TRBV19; tentatively, D is TRBD1 (6 bases). This CDR3 is built from 14 residues. CDR1 and CDR2 from the germline V gene are LNHDA and SQIVND (reference sequence). The V end lost 7 bases, the J end lost 4 bases, and 16 bases lay between the germline ends. This chain's CDR3 is CASTRKGGGYGYTF. Here the CDR3 DNA reads TGTGCCAGTACCAGGAAGGGGGGGGGCTATGGCTACACCTTC.

The rearrangement uses TRBV5-1 and TRBJ2-3; tentatively, D is TRBD2 (5 bases). The CDR3 sequence is 14 residues long. Germline loops: CDR1 SGHRS, CDR2 YFSETQ. Trimming shortened V by 0 bases and J by 2 bases, and 7 bases separated the two germline ends. CDR3 in DNA: TGCGCCAGCAGCTTGGTCCGGGACACAGATACGCAGTATTTT. It specifies CASSLVRDTDTQYF. Using reference TRBV5-1 and TRBJ2-3 for the parts outside the CDR3, the full variable domain is KAGVTQTPRYLIKTRGQQVTLSCSPISGHRSVSWYQQTPGQGLQFLFEYFSETQRNKGNFPGRFSGRQFSNSRSEMNVSTLELGDSALYLCASSLVRDTDTQYFGPGTRLTVL.

The chain links TRBV3-1 (or the pseudogene TRBV3-2) to TRBJ1-1; D is uncertain. CDR1 LGHDT and CDR2 YNNKEL come from the germline V gene (reference sequence). Trimming pared 5 bases from V and 4 bases from J, leaving 11 bases between. The CDR3 consists of 13 residues. The CDR3 DNA follows: TGTGCCAGCAGCTCCCGAGTCGGCACTGAAGCTTTCTTT. This translates into CASSSRVGTEAFF.

V and J are TRBV3-1 (or the pseudogene TRBV3-2) and TRBJ1-6; a possible D gene is TRBD1 (5 bases). Germline V gene data show CDR1 as LGHDT and CDR2 as YNNKEL (reference sequence). The CDR3 has 16 amino acids. The V and J ends lost 1 base and 9 bases respectively, with 16 bases between them. This chain's CDR3 is CASSQGRVGNISPLHF. The CDR3 nucleotides read TGTGCCAGCAGCCAAGGCAGGGTCGGTAATATTTCACCCCTCCACTTT.

V gene TRBV6-1 combines with J gene TRBJ1-5; tentatively, D is TRBD1 (5 bases). This CDR3 is built from 15 residues. Looked up from germline, CDR1 is MNHNS and CDR2 is SASEGT. V was clipped by 3 bases and J by 5 bases, with 14 bases between them. CDR3 bases: TGTGCCAGCAGTGAGGAGTTCGGGGGGTATCAGCCCCAGCATTTT. Its translation is CASSEEFGGYQPQHF.

This clone was seen once. The genes are TRBV30 and TRBJ2-4; D may be TRBD2 (6 bases). Trimming took 2 bases from V and 8 from J, leaving 13 bases between them. This CDR3 is built from 13 residues. Germline CDR1 and CDR2: GTSNPN and SVGIG (reference sequence). CDR3: CAWSTGRGYIQYF. As DNA, the CDR3 is TGTGCCTGGAGTACCGGACGGGGGTACATTCAGTACTTC.

The chain recombines TRBV11-3 with TRBJ1-1, with a weak D call TRBD1 (5 bases). Trimming pared 1 base from V and 3 bases from J, leaving 15 bases between. CDR3 length: 16 amino acids. Germline CDR1 and CDR2: SGHNT and YENEEA. CDR3 in DNA: TGTGCCAGCAGCTTAGGGGCAGGGAAAGGGGACACTGAAGCTTTCTTT. It yields the protein CASSLGAGKGDTEAFF.

This clone occurred once. The CDR3 here is CASSQATGTGANVLTF. Written as DNA, the CDR3 is TGCGCCAGCAGCCAAGCGACAGGGACTGGGGCCAACGTCCTGACTTTC. The chain links TRBV4-3 to TRBJ2-6; TRBD1 matches at 7 bases. V lost 1 base and J lost 2; bases outside the gene matches: 2. CDR3 length equals 16 residues. CDR1 is LGHNA and CDR2 is YSLEER in the germline V gene.